A single sample is the source of the 18 T cell receptor beta chains below, sequenced in a study of CD8 T cells in ankylosing spondylitis. MiXCR, applied by TCRdb to the 5' RACE reads, yields one record per CDR3 protein. Here the sample spans about 200,000 distinct CDR3 sequences, 9.5% to 15% being singletons. The specimen sequenced was blood, either unsorted or a sorted T cell fraction (not recorded which). Receptor source: a male donor with ankylosing spondylitis or in good health (not recorded which).

This clonotype was observed a handful of times. The rearrangement uses TRBV7-9 and TRBJ2-3; weak D call: TRBD1 (5 bases). Looked up from germline, CDR1 is SEHNR and CDR2 is FQNEAQ (reference sequence). This CDR3 is built from 15 residues. Trimming took 1 base from V and 5 from J, leaving 13 bases between them. The CDR3 reads CASSLDQGRIDTQYF. The CDR3 bases are TGTGCCAGCAGCTTAGATCAGGGAAGGATAGATACGCAGTATTTT.

This clonotype has a handful of counts. The genes are TRBV10-3 and TRBJ2-7; 11 nucleotides match TRBD1. Germline loops: CDR1 ENHRY, CDR2 SYGVKD. V lost 4 bases and J lost 5; bases outside the gene matches: 16. This CDR3 spans 18 amino acids. The CDR3 bases are TGTGCCATCAGTGGTCCCGGGACAGGGGGACTCTGGGAGGACGAGCAGTACTTC. This translates into CAISGPGTGGLWEDEQYF.

This clonotype was seen only a few times. This chain links TRBV25-1 with TRBJ2-7; D may be TRBD1 (6 bases). Germline values: CDR1 MGHDK, CDR2 SYGVNS. The V and J ends lost 7 bases and 0 bases respectively, with 19 bases between them. The CDR3 loop spans 16 amino acids. The CDR3: CASNTIRQAFSYEQYF. The CDR3 region has the DNA TGTGCCAGCAACACCATACGACAGGCTTTCTCCTACGAGCAGTACTTC.

The chain uses TRBV20-1 and TRBJ2-7; 8 nucleotides line up with TRBD2. CDR3 size: 15 residues. J lost 0 bases, V lost 1 base, and 5 bases had no gene match. In germline, CDR1 is DFQATT, CDR2 SNEGSKA (reference sequence). The CDR3 protein is CSARGPLAVSYEQYF. As DNA, the CDR3 is TGCAGTGCTAGAGGCCCACTAGCGGTCTCCTACGAGCAGTACTTC.

This clonotype was seen a few times. The chain combines TRBV12-3 or TRBV12-4 with TRBJ2-7, with D perhaps matching TRBD1 (6 bases). CDR3 length equals 17 residues. With 6 bases removed from V and 0 bases from J, the gap between germline ends came to 21 bases. In DNA, the CDR3 is TGTGCCAGCAGCAATACTGGGTCGGACAGTACCTCCTACGAGCAGTACTTC. Translating it yields CASSNTGSDSTSYEQYF.

The genes are TRBV12-3 or TRBV12-4 and TRBJ2-1; 11 positions agree with TRBD2. The CDR3 sequence is 15 residues long. V was pared by 5 bases and J by 7 bases, with 7 bases of the junction left unmatched. The CDR3 nucleotides are TGTGCCAGCAGTCCGACTAGCGGGGTTTCAAATGAGCAGTTCTTC. This encodes CASSPTSGVSNEQFF.

The chain has TRBV27 and TRBJ1-2; 8 bases line up with TRBD1. The CDR3 has 13 amino acids. Germline lookup yields CDR1 MNHEY and CDR2 SMNVEV (reference sequence). The J segment lost 8 bases and the V segment lost 4 bases, leaving 6 bases of the junction unmatched. The CDR3 DNA follows: TGTGCCAGCAGTTGGGGGACAGGAGGCGGCTACACCTTC. Translating it yields CASSWGTGGGYTF.

The chain has TRBV5-1 and TRBJ1-1; possible D gene TRBD1, 5 bases. The V gene's germline CDR1 is SGHRS and CDR2 YFSETQ. The length of the CDR3 is 15 residues. With 4 bases removed from V and 3 bases from J, the gap between germline ends came to 16 bases. The CDR3 DNA reads TGCGCCAGCAGCCTAGGGGACCGAATATACACTGAAGCTTTCTTT. Translating it yields CASSLGDRIYTEAFF. The full variable domain, its missing parts supplied by reference TRBV5-1 and TRBJ1-1, is KAGVTQTPRYLIKTRGQQVTLSCSPISGHRSVSWYQQTPGQGLQFLFEYFSETQRNKGNFPGRFSGRQFSNSRSEMNVSTLELGDSALYLCASSLGDRIYTEAFFGQGTRLTVV.

CDR3 DNA sequence: TGCAGTGCTAGAGAATGGGGAGATGAGCAGTTCTTC. It yields the protein CSAREWGDEQFF. The rearrangement uses TRBV20-1 and TRBJ2-1; D perhaps matches TRBD2 (5 bases). CDR1 DFQATT and CDR2 SNEGSKA come from the germline V gene (reference sequence). The CDR3 extends over 12 amino acids. V lost 0 bases to trimming and J lost 8 bases, with 8 bases between them.

This clonotype has more than one count but fewer than ten. The rearrangement links TRBV15 to TRBJ1-5; tentative D call: TRBD1 (6 bases). The ends were cut back, 4 bases at V and 2 bases at J, with 9 bases in the middle. This CDR3 spans 14 amino acids. The V gene's germline CDR1 is LNHNV and CDR2 YYDKDF (reference sequence). The CDR3: CATSTRQGNQPQHF. CDR3 DNA sequence: TGTGCCACCAGCACGCGACAGGGCAATCAGCCCCAGCATTTT.

This clonotype came up a few times. The J gene is TRBJ2-4, the V gene TRBV20-1; TRBD2 matches 7 bases. Germline CDR1 DFQATT, CDR2 SNEGSKA (reference sequence). V lost 6 bases, J lost 4 bases, and 6 bases stayed unmatched. This CDR3 spans 13 amino acids. Here the CDR3 DNA reads TGCAGTGCCAATGGGGGGGATAAAAACATTCAGTACTTC. Protein product: CSANGGDKNIQYF.

This chain uses TRBV29-1 with TRBJ2-1; D might be TRBD1 or TRBD2, each matching 5 bases. The CDR3 has 16 residues. V was trimmed by 0 bases and J by 7 bases, leaving 19 bases between them. Germline assignment: CDR1 SQVTM and CDR2 ANQGSEA. CDR3 region: CSVEDTPGLKGNEQFF. The CDR3 nucleotides are TGCAGCGTTGAAGATACCCCGGGGCTTAAGGGGAATGAGCAGTTCTTC.

This clonotype was counted only a few times. This chain links TRBV7-6 with TRBJ2-1, with 7 bases that match TRBD2. Losses at the gene ends were 5 bases for V and 7 bases for J; bases not matched to a gene: 5. CDR3 length equals 13 residues. CDR1 is SGHVS, CDR2 FNYEAQ, per germline. CDR3 amino acids: CASSRDYGNEQFF. Here the CDR3 DNA reads TGTGCCAGCAGCCGGGACTACGGGAATGAGCAGTTCTTC.

This clonotype turned up a few times. V is TRBV4-1 and J is TRBJ2-7, with 9 bases matching TRBD1. The ends lost 1 base at V and 5 bases at J; junction bases unmatched: 6. This CDR3 is built from 15 residues. Germline lookup yields CDR1 MGHRA and CDR2 YSYEKL. CDR3 sequence (DNA): TGCGCCAGCAGCCAAGGAACAGGGGGCAAGCACGAGCAGTACTTC. This encodes CASSQGTGGKHEQYF.

This clonotype was seen a handful of times. The chain combines TRBV7-8 with TRBJ1-2; TRBD1 agrees at 8 bases. V dropped 5 bases and J dropped 5; count of bases not matched to a gene: 13. Germline V gives CDR1 SGHVS, CDR2 FQNEAQ. The CDR3 is made up of 16 amino acids. The CDR3 reads CASSQGPRDRQYGYTF. CDR3 bases: TGTGCCAGCAGCCAAGGGCCCCGGGACAGGCAATATGGCTACACCTTC.

The chain links TRBV10-3 to TRBJ1-6; 7 bases align to TRBD1. J was trimmed by 7 bases and V by 2 bases; bases with no gene match: 8. Germline CDR1 reads ENHRY; CDR2 reads SYGVKD. This CDR3 region has 16 residues. The CDR3 DNA follows: TGTGCCATCAGTGAGGGGACAGCGACAGCAAATTCACCCCTCCACTTT. This sequence encodes CAISEGTATANSPLHF.

This clonotype has only a few counts. The chain recombines TRBV3-1 with TRBJ2-7, with D tentatively TRBD2 (5 bases). In germline, CDR1 is LGHDT, CDR2 YNNKEL (reference sequence). This CDR3 is built from 15 residues. The V and J ends lost 2 bases and 0 bases respectively, with 11 bases between them. The CDR3 sequence is CASSQFDGGSYEQYF. The CDR3 DNA follows: TGTGCCAGCAGCCAATTTGACGGAGGCTCCTACGAGCAGTACTTC.

The V call is TRBV6-2 or TRBV6-3, the J call TRBJ2-1; no reliable D call. The CDR3 spans 15 residues. Between the trimmed V and J ends, which lost 5 bases and 0 bases, there was a span of 11 bases. Germline values: CDR1 MNHEY, CDR2 SVGEGT. CDR3 coding DNA: TGTGCCAGCAGTCGGGCCGGAGACTCCTACAATGAGCAGTTCTTC. Amino acid sequence: CASSRAGDSYNEQFF.